Included here is one TCR beta chain sequence, with context. Its antigen is not yet known. Per-base qualities were not stored, and no clone one base away is much larger. This record comes from a study of cytomegalovirus exposure and HLA in healthy donors (dated by TCRdb to 2016 to 2017). For the study in its entirety: In an earlier analysis of 587 of the donors, 276 Gb of sequence data and roughly 100 million unique TCR beta sequences from about 179 million T cells were reported. About 300 gigabases of sequencing data and about 92 million unique TCR sequences made up an early release that covered about 640 HLA-typed donors. Of the roughly 400 genotyped donors, about 80% fell in the genetic ancestry cluster associated with self-reported Caucasian donors. The study was designed to test whether signatures of past pathogen exposure could be identified by cataloging public T cell receptors. Using immunosequencing, the study profiled T cell repertoires from 666 subjects and related those repertoires to cytomegalovirus serostatus. In addition to the first cohort of 666 subjects, a separate validation cohort of over 90 different subjects was used. To predict cytomegalovirus infection status, the study combined high-throughput TCR immunosequencing, statistical association of individual TCRs with disease status, and machine learning. In a later analysis, previously published TCR beta repertoires from 550 to 750 donors were re-analyzed and high-resolution HLA genotyping was added so that TCR occurrence patterns could be studied. The later analysis used no new phenotypic data to find candidate immune exposures, relying instead on TCR beta sequences and their occurrence across donors. An earlier analysis of more than 450 of the donors used high-throughput TCR beta sequencing to judge whether each TCR beta V gene segment behaved as functional or pseudogenic. Alongside the repertoire data, information on donor age, sex, ethnicity and CMV serostatus was compiled. A later genetic analysis took genome-wide SNP genotypes for about 60% of the roughly 670 donors and used that subset as a discovery cohort. All discovery cohort repertoires had been generated on a single sequencing platform. Class I and class II HLA loci were covered by the typing at four-digit resolution. The number of typed donors differed by locus: roughly 629-640 for A, B, C, DRB1 and DQB1; approximately 520 for DQA1; approximately 600 for DPA1; and some 470 for DPB1. About 5 DR-DQ haplotypes were handled as single units for association and clustering, since linkage in the cohort was strong. On average, over 200,000 unique TCR beta nucleotide sequences were sequenced per donor among 300 to 500 genotyped donors of the cohort, with about 17% of those sequences being non-productive. The full study reports these points: In vitro tests confirmed that a few of the cytomegalovirus-associated TCR beta chains recognize cytomegalovirus antigens. A further reported finding was that TCR beta sequences accurately predicted the HLA-A and HLA-B alleles for most subjects in the first cohort. A later analysis found that HLA-associated TCR beta chains were more clonally expanded and had lower generation probabilities than equally common non-associated chains. A later analysis associated about 17,000 TCR beta sequences with specific HLA alleles at a false discovery rate of 0.05. A later genetic analysis reported fewer N-insertions in productive TCRs among donors in an Asian-associated ancestry cluster than the 666-donor mean. Strong co-occurrence of HLA alleles, especially DR and DQ, made assigning TCR associations to individual alleles difficult. A cluster of highly shared sequence variants was judged likely to represent a technical artifact of the sequencing pipeline. Presence/absence analyses assumed roughly uniform sequencing depth across donors, an assumption that may not hold. An earlier analysis of approximately 570 of the donors showed that most TCR beta V segments appeared in productive rearrangements either about 87% or about 30% of the time, which broadly matched IMGT annotations. According to a later analysis, TCR association rates differed among HLA loci, with DRB1 alleles showing the most associated TCRs and HLA-C alleles showing the fewest. The cohort was sequenced for TCR beta chains only, and without alpha or paired-chain data the features that could be detected were limited. The authors suggested that the approach could potentially be extended to other disease states and immunological phenotypes. Some IMGT-functional V segments, including TRBV6-2 and TRBV6-3, could not be told apart with the 87-base-pair reads, so those segments were excluded. According to a later analysis, most CMV-associated TCR beta chains appeared to be HLA-restricted, and the HLA associations seemed to be driven largely by CMV exposure. CMV serostatus was the only immune exposure information available for the cohort. In a later analysis, several top co-occurrence clusters were reported to appear linked to parvovirus B19, influenza, CMV and Epstein-Barr virus. V-gene and J-gene trimming of TCR beta chains was associated with a missense DCLRE1C variant in a later genetic analysis, and the association was replicated in an independent cohort. The earlier analysis of nearly 600 of the donors excluded fewer than 20 rarely observed V segments, including chromosome 9 orphons, because counts were too low. HLA typing was unavailable for some donors at each locus, so association tests used only the typed subset. The classifier was reported to diagnose cytomegalovirus status with high specificity and sensitivity in both the original and validation cohorts. The study listed 150 to 200 TCR beta chains as associated with cytomegalovirus. Most TCR sequences were observed very rarely across donors, whereas some public TCRs were present in many individuals. Linkage disequilibrium might explain the correlated functional status among segregating V segments, but an unknown experimental factor could not be excluded.

According to the germline V gene (reference sequence), CDR1 reads LNHDA and CDR2 reads SQIVND. V is reduced by 5 bases and J by 0 bases, leaving a spacing of 11 bases between them. From the cysteine through the phenylalanine, the CDR3 covers 14 amino acids. Only the CDR3 region is kept as DNA, spanning 42 bases read in frame from base 1. The cohort comprised approximately 700 healthy bone marrow donors. All cohort members were sampled while nominally healthy, although unrecorded immune exposures were likely present. Of the 690 or so cohort members, 250 to 300 had positive CMV serostatus and 352 had negative CMV serostatus, and CMV serostatus was not recorded for the donor. A peripheral blood sample was provided by each donor, and peripheral blood mononuclear cells were used for TCR beta sequencing. The Qiagen DNeasy Blood Extraction Kit was used to extract genomic DNA from the blood cell samples.

Libraries were built with the immunoSEQ multiplex PCR assay. For the multiplex PCR, a mixture combining 60 forward primers for TCR Vbeta segments and 13 reverse primers for TCR Jbeta segments was used. The CDR3 region of rearranged TCR beta genes was amplified from genomic DNA by a multiplex PCR assay. The Illumina HiSeq System was used to sequence the amplified TCR beta libraries as 87-base-pair reads. The original pipeline was this. A later analysis tallied 70 million to 100 million unique TCR beta chains across the 610 or so repertoires, and around 10 million of those chains were shared by two or more donors. Raw reads were error-corrected and collapsed into unique sequences with a nearest-neighbor algorithm that merged closely related sequences to remove PCR and sequencing errors. Alignment of CDR3 sequences to IMGT reference sequences was used to assign V, D and J gene segments. For a sequence to be retained, a match of at least six nucleotides was required to both a V gene segment and a J gene segment. A rearrangement counted as productive if the CDR3 had no stop codons and remained in frame with V and J, and every other rearrangement counted as non-productive. CDR3 was defined by IMGT convention, running from the second conserved V-encoded cysteine to the conserved J-encoded phenylalanine. The earlier analysis of about 590 of the donors excluded sequences that lacked an unambiguous match to a single V gene segment. An earlier analysis of 587 of the donors classified V segments as functional when productive rearrangements were above 56.7% and as segregating when the standard deviation between donors was above 5%. A statistical classification framework was developed to diagnose cytomegalovirus status using the catalog of TCR beta chain sequences. In a later analysis, TCR nucleotide sequences were compared against IMGT/GENE-DB human TR gene sequences so that V and J genes could be assigned. A later analysis assigned CDR3 sequences and most-parsimonious VDJ recombination scenarios with the TCRdist pipeline. A later analysis defined each TCR beta chain by its CDR3 amino acid sequence plus V-gene family, and excluded reads lacking a unique V-gene family. To address suspected cross-contamination and a sequencing artifact, a later analysis removed under 600 highly shared, low-generation-probability nucleotide sequences. For each public chain, a later analysis derived a clonal expansion index from normalized ranks of inferred template counts within each repertoire. In a later analysis, generation probabilities were computed with a VDJ recombination model fitted to out-of-frame rearrangements, and the resulting probabilities were checked against IGoR. In a later analysis, hypergeometric tests were used to score TCR-TCR, TCR-HLA and TCR-CMV co-occurrence, with a repertoire-size bias correction applied to TCR pairs. In a later analysis, false discovery rates were estimated by permuting HLA or CMV assignments 20 times. A later analysis grouped co-occurring TCRs with DBSCAN, adding TCRdist sequence similarity when clustering within HLA-allele-positive subsets. Repertoires with fewer than 30,000 or more than 120,000 public chains were left out of co-occurrence clustering, as were a handful of repertoires with anomalous nucleotide sharing. Held by TCRdb, this immuneACCESS table contains in-frame sequences only and omits some clones. Under half of the omission traces to an unresolved V gene where checked; the cause of the rest is unknown. For V, J and clone size, that table is used; D and trimming come from the DNA. The sample yields 120,000 or so clones; about three quarters were counted once. Approximately 1% of the sample is taken by the ten largest.

Sequences were obtained from PBMCs. The chain is made from TRBV19 and TRBJ2-7; the D gene is perhaps TRBD1, on 5 matching bases. The sequence was collected from a human donor in good health. The DNA reads TGTGCCAGTAGTCCGGACATTTCCTCCTACGAGCAGTACTTC. It translates to CASSPDISSYEQYF.